This record looks at one T cell receptor (beta chain) sequence and its context. These data are taken from a study of blood T cell repertoires in COVID-19. As for the study in general: Samples of COVID-19 (acute and convalescent) were obtained from the United States, Italy and Spain.

Enrollees, 18 to 89 years old, lived in approximately 24 US areas. Sequenced by immunoSEQ multiplex PCR; TCRdb stores in-frame clones only, minus some. Here the sample spans approximately 310,000 clones, around 84% being singletons. J gave up 2 bases and V 5 bases, and 6 bases lay outside the gene matches. Germline V gene sequence: CDR1 SGHTA, CDR2 FQGTGA. The CDR3 is made up of 15 amino acids. This sequence was found in a woman in her 30s who had been exposed to COVID-19. Sequencing was performed on PBMCs or T cells enriched from blood (not recorded which). The chain couples TRBV7-3 to TRBJ2-3; 8 bases match TRBD1. The DNA of the CDR3 is TGTGCCAGCAGCATTGGGACAGGACCCACAGATACGCAGTATTTT. Translated: CASSIGTGPTDTQYF.